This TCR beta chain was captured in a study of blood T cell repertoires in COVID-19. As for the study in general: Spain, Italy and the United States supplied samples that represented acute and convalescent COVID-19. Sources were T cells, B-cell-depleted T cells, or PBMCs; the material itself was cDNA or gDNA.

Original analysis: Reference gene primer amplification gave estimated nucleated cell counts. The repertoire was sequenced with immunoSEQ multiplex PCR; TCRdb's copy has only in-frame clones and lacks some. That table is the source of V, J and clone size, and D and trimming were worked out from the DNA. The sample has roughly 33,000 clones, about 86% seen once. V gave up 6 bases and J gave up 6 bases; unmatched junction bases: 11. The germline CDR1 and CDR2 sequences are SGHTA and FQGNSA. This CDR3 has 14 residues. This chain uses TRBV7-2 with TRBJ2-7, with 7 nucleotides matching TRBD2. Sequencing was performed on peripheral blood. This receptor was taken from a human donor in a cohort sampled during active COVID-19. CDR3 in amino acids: CASSNGGGPLEQYF. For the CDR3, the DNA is TGTGCCAGCAGTAATGGGGGAGGGCCCCTCGAGCAGTACTTC. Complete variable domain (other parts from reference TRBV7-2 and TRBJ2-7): GAGVSQSPSNKVTEKGKDVELRCDPISGHTALYWYRQSLGQGLEFLIYFQGNSAPDKSGLPSDRFSAERTGGSVSTLTIQRTQQEDSAVYLCASSNGGGPLEQYFGPGTRLTVT.